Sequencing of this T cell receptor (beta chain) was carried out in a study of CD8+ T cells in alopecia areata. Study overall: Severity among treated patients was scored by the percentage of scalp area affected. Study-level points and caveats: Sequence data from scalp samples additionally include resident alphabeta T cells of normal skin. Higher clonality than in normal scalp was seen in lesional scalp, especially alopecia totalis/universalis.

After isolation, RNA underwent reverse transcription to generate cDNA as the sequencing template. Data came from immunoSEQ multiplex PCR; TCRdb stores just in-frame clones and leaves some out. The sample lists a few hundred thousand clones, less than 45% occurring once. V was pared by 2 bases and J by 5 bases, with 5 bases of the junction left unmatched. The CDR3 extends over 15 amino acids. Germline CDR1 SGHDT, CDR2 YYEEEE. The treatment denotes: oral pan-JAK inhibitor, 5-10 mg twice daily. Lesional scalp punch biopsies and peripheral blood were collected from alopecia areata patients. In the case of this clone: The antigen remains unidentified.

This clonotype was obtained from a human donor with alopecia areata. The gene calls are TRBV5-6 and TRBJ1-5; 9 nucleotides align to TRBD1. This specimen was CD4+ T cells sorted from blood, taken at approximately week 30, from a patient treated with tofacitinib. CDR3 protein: CASSFMGQGDQPQHF. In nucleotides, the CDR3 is TGTGCCAGCAGCTTTATGGGACAGGGCGATCAGCCCCAGCATTTT.